The 24 T cell receptor beta chains in this list originate from one sample, sequenced in a study of shared clonotypes between healthy human individuals (dated by TCRdb to 2020 to 2021). Library preparation was by the immunoSEQ multiplex PCR assay. TCRdb provides this immuneACCESS table in a form limited to in-frame rearrangements. Some clones are lacking; in checked studies, under half of them reflect an unresolved V gene, and why the rest are absent is not known. This sample comprises 1 million to 1.2 million clones, 70% to 80% of them detected only once. The ten largest clones capture approximately 0.9% of the sample. Input material: memory CD4+ T cells from PBMCs. The cell subset or site label for this specimen denotes: CD45RA-negative fraction. These receptors came from a man between 18 and 29 years old in good health. Some clones in this sample may be carry-over from other donors' samples.

The chain recombines TRBV7-9 with TRBJ2-1; TRBD2 matches at 7 bases. This CDR3 region has 16 residues. The germline gives CDR1 SEHNR, CDR2 FQNEAQ (reference sequence). With 3 bases clipped from V and 9 bases from J, the junction kept 14 bases outside the gene matches. This chain's CDR3 is CASSFPAGFRSGEQFF. In DNA form, the CDR3 reads TGTGCCAGCAGCTTCCCAGCGGGGTTTCGGTCGGGTGAGCAGTTCTTC.

The rearrangement joins TRBV7-2 to TRBJ1-1; D unclear. The CDR3 has 13 amino acids. Trimming shortened V by 3 bases and J by 3 bases, and 8 bases separated the two germline ends. The germline V gene has CDR1 SGHTA and CDR2 FQGNSA. DNA for the CDR3: TGTGCCAGCAGCTTGTACTGGGACACTGAAGCTTTCTTT. The encoded protein is CASSLYWDTEAFF.

Concerning this clone: With a much larger clone just one base away, this may be a read error. The gene calls are TRBV30 and TRBJ1-2; no firm D call. Germline CDR1 GTSNPN, CDR2 SVGIG (reference sequence). The CDR3 consists of 11 residues. The CDR3 coding sequence is TGTGACTGGTCTCGGGACTATGGCTACACCTTC. Translation gives CDWSRDYGYTF.

The rearrangement joins TRBV7-8 to TRBJ2-7, with 7 bases matching TRBD1. Germline V gene lookup returns CDR1 SGHVS and CDR2 FQNEAQ. With V trimmed by 2 bases and J by 2 bases, 12 bases remained unmatched. The CDR3 consists of 17 residues. The CDR3: CASSLSQGRQGTYEQYF. CDR3 nucleotides: TGTGCCAGCAGCTTATCCCAGGGGAGACAGGGAACCTACGAGCAGTACTTC.

This clone occurred once. V usage is TRBV5-1 and J usage is TRBJ2-3; D remains unclear. The CDR3 totals 14 residues. V lost 5 bases and J lost 6, with 16 bases in between. CDR1 and CDR2 (germline): SGHRS, YFSETQ. The CDR3 DNA sequence: TGCGCCAGCAGTCCGGGCTCCACCCACGATACGCAGTATTTT. Translating gives CASSPGSTHDTQYF.

J is TRBJ1-4 and V is TRBV15; 8 bases are shared with TRBD1. CDR3 length equals 15 residues. The ends lost 0 bases at V and 7 bases at J; junction bases unmatched: 4. Germline CDR1 and CDR2: LNHNV and YYDKDF (reference sequence). CDR3 bases: TGTGCCACCAGCAGAGATTACAGGGGGAGTGAAAAACTGTTTTTT. It is translated as CATSRDYRGSEKLFF.

The rearrangement joins TRBV6-6 to TRBJ2-2; a possible D gene is TRBD2 (7 bases). This CDR3 contains 13 residues. CDR1 and CDR2 from the germline V gene are MNHNY and SVGAGI (reference sequence). V lost 8 bases and J lost 4, with 11 bases in between. The CDR3 loop is CASGGGGTGELFF. Written as DNA, the CDR3 is TGTGCCAGCGGGGGAGGGGGCACCGGGGAGCTGTTTTTT.

The CDR3 sequence: CASSEPGQETQYF. CDR3 bases: TGTGCCAGCAGTGAACCGGGTCAAGAGACCCAGTACTTC. The chain joins TRBV6-1 to TRBJ2-5; D is unclear. Germline lookup yields CDR1 MNHNS and CDR2 SASEGT. Trimming pared 2 bases from V and 2 bases from J, leaving 6 bases between. The CDR3 loop spans 13 amino acids.

In its sample, this clone was seen many times. This chain links TRBV4-1 with TRBJ1-5; D remains ambiguous. The ends were cut back, 1 base at V and 6 bases at J, with 13 bases in the middle. This CDR3 is 15 amino acids long. Germline CDR1 and CDR2: MGHRA and YSYEKL. CDR3 residues: CASSQGPIRGQPQHF. The CDR3 DNA is TGCGCCAGCAGCCAAGGTCCTATACGGGGTCAGCCCCAGCATTTT.

The V and J genes are TRBV11-2 and TRBJ2-5, with D possibly TRBD2 on 5 matching bases. Between the trimmed V and J ends, which lost 3 bases and 7 bases, there was a span of 18 bases. The CDR3 sequence is 15 residues long. Germline CDR1 is SGHAT and CDR2 is FQNNGV. CDR3 DNA sequence: TGTGCCAGCAGCTTTGGCTTCGGGGAGCGCGGGACCCAGTACTTC. Translated: CASSFGFGERGTQYF.

This rearrangement joins TRBV18 to TRBJ1-3; 8 bases match TRBD1. The length of the CDR3 is 14 residues. From germline, CDR1 is KGHSH and CDR2 LQKENI. V shed 6 bases and J 4 bases; nucleotides not matched to a gene: 5. Written as DNA, the CDR3 is TGTGCCAGCTCGCGCCAGGGGGCAGGAAACACCATATATTTT. This gives the protein CASSRQGAGNTIYF.

Concerning this clone itself: A much larger clone sits a single nucleotide away, making a read error possible. The sample has other DNA sequences that encode this CDR3 too. V usage is TRBV27 and J usage is TRBJ1-2, with D perhaps matching TRBD1 (6 bases). Trimming took off 2 bases at V and 8 bases at J, with 15 bases between the two ends. This CDR3 contains 14 residues. Germline CDR1 and CDR2: MNHEY and SMNVEV (reference sequence). CDR3 amino acids: CASSLTGTRGGYTF. DNA of the CDR3: TGTGCCAGCAGTTTAACAGGGACCCGGGGCGGCTACACCTTC.

The rearrangement uses TRBV7-6 and TRBJ2-3, with a possible D match to TRBD2 (6 bases). V was shortened by 3 bases and J by 2 bases, with 12 bases between the two germline ends. Per germline, CDR1 SGHVS and CDR2 FNYEAQ. The CDR3 has 15 amino acids. CDR3 nucleotide sequence: TGTGCCAGCAGCTTGGCGCGGGGCTACACAGATACGCAGTATTTT. As protein: CASSLARGYTDTQYF.

The V call is TRBV10-3, the J call TRBJ2-1; D is uncertain. V was cut by 0 bases and J by 8 bases, with 11 bases left in between. CDR3 length equals 14 residues. Germline CDR1 and CDR2: ENHRY and SYGVKD. For the CDR3, the DNA is TGTGCCATCAGTGAGTCGCCTGGGGAAGATGAGCAGTTCTTC. Its translation: CAISESPGEDEQFF.

The rearrangement joins TRBV10-3 to TRBJ2-1; a possible D gene is TRBD2 (7 bases). This CDR3 region has 15 residues. Trimming removed 3 bases at V and 7 bases at J, with 16 bases between. From germline, CDR1 is ENHRY and CDR2 SYGVKD. The DNA for the CDR3 is TGTGCCATCAGTGAAGTTCGGGGAGGGGGGAATGAGCAGTTCTTC. Its protein product is CAISEVRGGGNEQFF.

In this sample, this clone turned up a few times. V is TRBV6-5 and J is TRBJ1-1; D not certain. The CDR3 covers 16 residues. Germline V gives CDR1 MNHEY, CDR2 SVGAGI. The V end lost 0 bases, the J end lost 1 base, and 12 bases lay between the germline ends. CDR3 region: CASSYSSGEANTEAFF. The CDR3 DNA sequence: TGTGCCAGCAGTTACTCCTCCGGTGAGGCGAACACTGAAGCTTTCTTT.

This clone was found once. The chain is built from TRBV5-1 and TRBJ2-3, with D perhaps TRBD2 (6 bases). The length of the CDR3 is 16 residues. V lost 0 bases and J lost 2, with 13 bases in between. The germline V gene has CDR1 SGHRS and CDR2 YFSETQ. This chain's CDR3 is CASSLAAGTVTDTQYF. CDR3 in DNA: TGCGCCAGCAGCTTGGCGGCGGGGACGGTCACAGATACGCAGTATTTT.

The chain is built from TRBV5-6 and TRBJ2-6, with D unclear. The CDR3 is 15 amino acids. Germline V lookup: CDR1 SGHDT, CDR2 YYEEEE. Trimming removed 4 bases from V and 0 bases from J, with 8 bases in between. The CDR3 coding sequence is TGTGCCAGCAGCCGACGGGTCTCTGGGGCCAACGTCCTGACTTTC. The encoded protein is CASSRRVSGANVLTF.

The chain uses TRBV6-1 and TRBJ2-1; weak D call: TRBD1 (6 bases). CDR3 length: 16 residues. Germline V CDR1 and CDR2: MNHNS, SASEGT. Trimming pared 4 bases from V and 5 bases from J, leaving 18 bases between. As DNA, the CDR3 is TGTGCCAGCAGTGCCCAACAGGGTTTGGGCAACAATGAGCAGTTCTTC. Its translation: CASSAQQGLGNNEQFF.

This clone was detected a few times. The chain is built from TRBV7-9 and TRBJ2-5; a weak D match, TRBD2 (9 bases). Germline V CDR1 and CDR2: SEHNR, FQNEAQ (reference sequence). The CDR3 sequence is 19 residues long. V gave up 4 bases and J gave up 2 bases, with 26 bases separating them. The DNA of the CDR3 is TGTGCCAGCAGCTCCGGCGGGGGCCTAGCGGGACAGGAACAAGAGACCCAGTACTTC. Its protein is CASSSGGGLAGQEQETQYF.

The rearrangement uses TRBV28 and TRBJ2-6, with TRBD2 matching 14 bases. With 2 bases clipped from V and 0 bases from J, the junction kept 6 bases outside the gene matches. CDR3 length: 20 amino acids. The germline V gene encodes CDR1 MDHEN and CDR2 SYDVKM. The CDR3 reads CASSLPTSGRVSSGANVLTF. In DNA, the CDR3 is TGTGCCAGCAGTTTACCGACTAGCGGGAGGGTTTCCTCTGGGGCCAACGTCCTGACTTTC. The complete variable domain, with remaining parts taken from reference TRBV28 and TRBJ2-6, reads DVKVTQSSRYLVKRTGEKVFLECVQDMDHENMFWYRQDPGLGLRLIYFSYDVKMKEKGDIPEGYSVSREKKERFSLILESASTNQTSMYLCASSLPTSGRVSSGANVLTFGAGSRLTVL.

The V gene is TRBV4-2, the J gene TRBJ2-3, with 10 nucleotides matching TRBD2. CDR3 length: 18 residues. Germline-derived CDR1 and CDR2 are LGHNA and YNFKEQ. The trim removed 1 base at V and 1 base at J, leaving 8 bases unmatched. This chain's CDR3 is CASSQGTSGKRGTDTQYF. The CDR3 DNA sequence: TGTGCCAGCAGCCAAGGGACTAGCGGCAAGAGAGGCACAGATACGCAGTATTTT.

This sequence joins TRBV10-3 and TRBJ2-3, with 10 bases identical to TRBD1. Losses at the gene ends were 9 bases for V and 6 bases for J; bases not matched to a gene: 9. This CDR3 region has 14 residues. Per the germline V gene, CDR1 is ENHRY and CDR2 is SYGVKD. The DNA for the CDR3 is TGTGCCATGAGACAGGGGGCAGGTTGGGATACGCAGTATTTT. It encodes CAMRQGAGWDTQYF.

The chain joins TRBV7-9 to TRBJ2-3; 14 nucleotides match TRBD2. This CDR3 contains 14 residues. Germline-derived CDR1 and CDR2 are SEHNR and FQNEAQ (reference sequence). With V trimmed by 4 bases and J by 6 bases, 0 bases remained unmatched. The CDR3 bases are TGTGCCAGCAGCTGGACTAGCGGGAGGGATACGCAGTATTTT. Translating gives CASSWTSGRDTQYF.